This TCR beta chain was sequenced during a study of PD-1 blockade in classical Hodgkin lymphoma. Method: immunoSEQ multiplex PCR; TCRdb's copy keeps in-frame clones and lacks some. In the table there are about 31,000 clones, roughly four fifths of which are singletons. Described time point: cycle 4 day 1 (C4D1), after around six weeks of nivolumab. The patients all showed relapse after autologous stem cell transplantation, while their brentuximab vedotin exposure varied. V was trimmed by 6 bases and J by 0 bases, leaving 14 bases between them. Germline CDR1 reads SGHRS; CDR2 reads YFSETQ. This CDR3 comprises 15 residues.

This chain connects TRBV5-1 to TRBJ2-3, with D possibly being TRBD2 (7 bases). This specimen consisted of peripheral blood mononuclear cells (PBMCs), obtained before the fourth cycle of nivolumab. This receptor was taken from a human donor with classical Hodgkin lymphoma. CDR3 residues: CASKSGGPSTDTQYF. The CDR3 DNA reads TGCGCCAGCAAATCCGGGGGGCCTAGCACAGATACGCAGTATTTT.